Listed below are T cell receptor beta chains from one sample, sequenced in a study of blood T cell repertoires in COVID-19. Repertoires were generated with immunoSEQ multiplex PCR, while TCRdb's copy carries only in-frame clones and drops some. Among 26,000 or so clones listed, more than 80% were seen once. Sequenced input: peripheral blood. All receptors come from a human donor in a cohort sampled during active COVID-19. Each CDR3 is given with its conserved first and last residue. The order of the fields is clone size, D gene, J gene, V gene, CDR3 DNA, CDR3 protein. The D gene is left open where the match is weak. Size is stated for part of the rows, as once, few or many counts, or as a class when the clone is expanded.

size: NA; D: TRBD1; J: TRBJ1-2; V: TRBV2; DNA: TGTGCCAGCAGTGTGGGACAGGGCGGCGACTATGGCTACACCTTC; CDR3: CASSVGQGGDYGYTF
size: NA; D: NA; J: TRBJ2-7; V: TRBV9; DNA: TGTGCCAGCAGCGTAGGGGGCTCCCCTTACGAGCAGTACTTC; CDR3: CASSVGGSPYEQYF
size: NA; D: NA; J: TRBJ2-4; V: TRBV5-1; DNA: TGCGCCAGCAGCTCAGAGGGAAACATTCAGTACTTC; CDR3: CASSSEGNIQYF
size: NA; D: TRBD1; J: TRBJ1-6; V: TRBV6-5; DNA: TGTGCCAGCCAGAAGGACAGGGGATTTTCACCCCTCCACTTT; CDR3: CASQKDRGFSPLHF
size: NA; D: NA; J: TRBJ2-3; V: TRBV9; DNA: TGTGCCAGCAGCCCCGGGATTGCTACTAGCACAGATACGCAGTATTTT; CDR3: CASSPGIATSTDTQYF
size: NA; D: TRBD2; J: TRBJ2-5; V: TRBV7-2; DNA: TGTGCCAGCAGCTTAGCGCGAGCGGGACAAGAGACCCAGTACTTC; CDR3: CASSLARAGQETQYF
size: NA; D: TRBD1; J: TRBJ1-4; V: TRBV6-6; DNA: TGTGCCAGCAGACGGGACAGCGAAAAACTGTTTTTT; CDR3: CASRRDSEKLFF
size: NA; D: TRBD1; J: TRBJ1-1; V: TRBV13; DNA: TGTGCCAGCAGCTTAGGCCCAGGGGGGACTGAAGCTTTCTTT; CDR3: CASSLGPGGTEAFF
size: once; D: TRBD1; J: TRBJ2-1; V: TRBV9; DNA: TGTGCCAGCAGCCCGCGGACAGGGGGCGGTGAGCAGTTCTTC; CDR3: CASSPRTGGGEQFF
size: NA; D: TRBD2; J: TRBJ2-3; V: TRBV5-1; DNA: TGCGCCAGCAGCGAGCTAGCGGGGGGGCTGTATTTT; CDR3: CASSELAGGLYF
size: NA; D: TRBD1; J: TRBJ2-5; V: TRBV11-3; DNA: TGTGCCAGCAGCCCCGGGACAGGGCCCCGGACCCAGTACTTC; CDR3: CASSPGTGPRTQYF
size: NA; D: NA; J: TRBJ2-7; V: TRBV18; DNA: TGTGCCAGCTCATCAACTGGGCCCGAGCAGTACTTC; CDR3: CASSSTGPEQYF
size: NA; D: NA; J: TRBJ2-7; V: TRBV25-1; DNA: TGTGCCAGCAGTCGCGGCTACGAGCAGTACTTC; CDR3: CASSRGYEQYF
size: NA; D: NA; J: TRBJ1-4; V: TRBV6-5; DNA: TGTGCCAGCAGTTATCTGATGCGGGATGAAAAACTGTTTTTT; CDR3: CASSYLMRDEKLFF
size: NA; D: NA; J: TRBJ2-2; V: TRBV7-7; DNA: TGTGCTAGCAGCCCCGTAGGGGGTTCCGGGGAGCTGTTTTTT; CDR3: CASSPVGGSGELFF